This TCR beta chain was obtained from a study of blood T cell repertoires in COVID-19. Germline trimming cut 3 bases from V and 3 bases from J; bases unmatched to any gene: 7. The CDR3 is made up of 16 amino acids. Germline V lookup: CDR1 SGHDT, CDR2 YYEEEE. In this sample, this clone turned up once. Source study methods: Counts of nucleated cells, estimated from reference gene primer amplification, were obtained. The table came from immunoSEQ multiplex PCR; TCRdb's copy has only in-frame clones and leaves some out. V and J calls and clone size are those listed in that table; D and trimming were worked out from the DNA. The table shows over 200,000 clones, with 83% occurring only once.

The sequenced sample consisted of peripheral blood. This chain joins TRBV5-6 and TRBJ1-5, with 9 positions matching TRBD1. This sequence originates from a man older than 75 with acute or convalescent COVID-19. In nucleotides, the CDR3 is TGTGCCAGCAGCTCCGGCGGACAGGGGTACAATCAGCCCCAGCATTTT. Encoded protein: CASSSGGQGYNQPQHF.